Each of the 19 T cell receptor beta chains below was sequenced from the same sample in a study of cytomegalovirus exposure and HLA in healthy donors. Primers included in the PCR were 60 Vbeta and 13 Jbeta primers. Produced via immunoSEQ multiplex PCR; TCRdb's table is partial and in-frame only. The data contain 95,000 to 100,000 clones, roughly three quarters of them singletons. The sequenced material came from PBMCs. Receptor source: a man aged 40-55 years in good health and CMV-seronegative.

V usage is TRBV7-2 and J usage is TRBJ1-1; TRBD1 might be the D (5 bases). The CDR3 is 13 amino acids. V lost 2 bases and J 11 bases, leaving 15 bases between the germline ends. CDR1 and CDR2 from the germline V gene are SGHTA and FQGNSA. The CDR3 DNA reads TGTGCCAGCAGCTTAAGGGAAGGGGCAGGGGCTTTCTTT. Translated, it gives CASSLREGAGAFF.

This sequence joins TRBV2 and TRBJ2-1; D perhaps matches TRBD2 (6 bases). Germline-derived CDR1 and CDR2 are SNHLY and FYNNEI. The V gene lost 4 bases and the J gene lost 7 bases, with 14 bases spanning the gap. This CDR3 is 14 amino acids long. The CDR3 DNA reads TGTGCCAGCAGTGCGACGGGAGTCCTGAATGAGCAGTTCTTC. This gives the protein CASSATGVLNEQFF.

The CDR3 loop is CASSGGEGEQFF. The CDR3, as DNA: TGTGCCAGCAGCGGGGGCGAGGGTGAGCAGTTCTTC. The chain links TRBV7-8 to TRBJ2-1, with a tentative D call TRBD1 (6 bases). Germline V CDR1 and CDR2: SGHVS, FQNEAQ. The CDR3 is 12 amino acids. V lost 5 bases and J lost 9, with 11 bases in between.

The J gene is TRBJ2-7, the V gene TRBV5-1, with D possibly matching TRBD1 (5 bases). The V gene's germline CDR1 is SGHRS and CDR2 YFSETQ. The CDR3 is 15 residues long. V lost 0 bases and J lost 2, with 12 bases in between. The CDR3 protein is CASSLGQGRTYEQYF. DNA of the CDR3: TGCGCCAGCAGCTTGGGTCAGGGCCGCACCTACGAGCAGTACTTC.

Written as DNA, the CDR3 is TGTGCCAGCAGCGCCCGATCGCGGGGCACAGATACGCAGTATTTT. Translated: CASSARSRGTDTQYF. V gene TRBV9 combines with J gene TRBJ2-3; tentatively, D is TRBD2 (5 bases). In germline, CDR1 is SGDLS, CDR2 YYNGEE. This CDR3 region has 15 residues. Trimming removed 3 bases from V and 1 base from J, with 12 bases in between.

V usage is TRBV6-1 and J usage is TRBJ1-6; the match to TRBD1 covers 8 bases. Trimming took 4 bases from V and 7 from J; bases not matched to a gene: 9. The CDR3 consists of 16 residues. Germline V lookup: CDR1 MNHNS, CDR2 SASEGT. The DNA of the CDR3 is TGTGCCAGCAGTGCGTTGACAGGGGCGGAAAATTCACCCCTCCACTTT. It translates to CASSALTGAENSPLHF.

The rearrangement links TRBV11-2 to TRBJ2-7, with 8 bases matching TRBD2. The CDR3 is 16 residues long. Germline V gene sequence: CDR1 SGHAT, CDR2 FQNNGV. V gave up 4 bases and J gave up 5 bases; unmatched junction bases: 13. The CDR3 loop is CASSSGISGIGDEQYF. The CDR3 DNA reads as TGTGCCAGCAGCTCGGGCATTAGCGGGATCGGCGACGAGCAGTACTTC. The complete variable domain, with remaining parts taken from reference TRBV11-2 and TRBJ2-7, reads EAGVAQSPRYKIIEKRQSVAFWCNPISGHATLYWYQQILGQGPKLLIQFQNNGVVDDSQLPKDRFSAERLKGVDSTLKIQPAKLEDSAVYLCASSSGISGIGDEQYFGPGTRLTVT.

The chain carries TRBV28 and TRBJ2-1; 7 bases line up with TRBD2. Trimming at V came to 1 base and at J to 1 base, leaving 4 bases not matched to a gene. Germline CDR1 reads MDHEN; CDR2 reads SYDVKM. The CDR3 extends over 16 amino acids. CDR3: CASSLSASGSYNEQFF. The CDR3 DNA reads TGTGCCAGCAGTTTATCGGCTAGCGGATCCTACAATGAGCAGTTCTTC.

This clone turned up a few times. The DNA for the CDR3 is TGTGCCAGCAGCAAGCAGGGGTACTATGGCTACACCTTC. This sequence encodes CASSKQGYYGYTF. The chain employs TRBV21-1 and TRBJ1-2; TRBD1 is the table's D call and was not checked against the DNA. TRBV21-1 is labeled a pseudogene. The CDR3 is 13 amino acids.

This rearrangement joins TRBV7-3 to TRBJ2-1; D not resolved. Germline V CDR1 and CDR2: SGHTA, FQGTGA. This CDR3 spans 14 amino acids. Trimming shortened V by 5 bases and J by 12 bases, and 20 bases separated the two germline ends. The CDR3 region is CASSGTHMGPGQFF. Written as DNA, the CDR3 is TGTGCCAGCAGCGGAACTCACATGGGCCCTGGGCAGTTCTTC. The whole variable domain, filled in from reference TRBV7-3 and TRBJ2-1, reads GAGVSQTPSNKVTEKGKYVELRCDPISGHTALYWYRQSLGQGPEFLIYFQGTGAADDSGLPNDRFFAVRPEGSVSTLKIQRTERGDSAVYLCASSGTHMGPGQFFGPGTRLTVL.

The chain has TRBV6-6 and TRBJ1-3; no clear D. Trimming removed 5 bases at V and 0 bases at J, with 11 bases between. Germline lookup yields CDR1 MNHNY and CDR2 SVGAGI (reference sequence). The CDR3 is made up of 15 amino acids. Here the CDR3 DNA reads TGTGCCAGCAGTCCCGACCGGAGCTCTGGAAACACCATATATTTT. Translating it yields CASSPDRSSGNTIYF.

The CDR3 reads CASSIQTGNTEAFF. The CDR3 DNA reads TGTGCCAGCAGCATCCAGACAGGCAACACTGAAGCTTTCTTT. V usage is TRBV7-9 and J usage is TRBJ1-1, with D tentatively TRBD1 (6 bases). CDR1 and CDR2 from the germline V gene are SEHNR and FQNEAQ (reference sequence). V was clipped by 5 bases and J by 2 bases, with 12 bases between them. The CDR3 covers 14 residues.

The chain employs TRBV7-2 and TRBJ2-1; 8 nucleotides match TRBD2. The ends lost 5 bases at V and 5 bases at J; junction bases unmatched: 8. Germline V gives CDR1 SGHTA, CDR2 FQGNSA. The CDR3 sequence is 15 residues long. The CDR3 DNA follows: TGTGCCAGCAGCGACTCGCGGGAGGTAGACAATGAGCAGTTCTTC. It specifies CASSDSREVDNEQFF.

This chain connects TRBV11-2 to TRBJ2-4, with D possibly being TRBD2 (6 bases). The CDR3 covers 17 residues. Germline assignment: CDR1 SGHAT and CDR2 FQNNGV. The ends were cut back, 0 bases at V and 0 bases at J, with 12 bases in the middle. The CDR3 region has the DNA TGTGCCAGCAGCTTAGATAGCGGACCCATAGCCAAAAACATTCAGTACTTC. As protein: CASSLDSGPIAKNIQYF.

The CDR3 nucleotides read TGTGCCTGGACCCAACTAGCTGGGGCCAACGTCCTGACTTTC. It is translated as CAWTQLAGANVLTF. This chain uses TRBV30 with TRBJ2-6, with D possibly being TRBD2 (5 bases). Germline CDR1 GTSNPN, CDR2 SVGIG (reference sequence). The CDR3 covers 14 residues. V lost 4 bases and J 2 bases, leaving 9 bases between the germline ends.

In its sample, this clone was seen a few times. This rearrangement joins TRBV5-1 to TRBJ2-2; TRBD2 matches at 9 bases. Trimming cost V 0 bases and J 4 bases; bases outside gene matches: 7. The CDR3 spans 17 residues. Germline-derived CDR1 and CDR2 are SGHRS and YFSETQ. This CDR3 reads CASSLGSGSTPTGELFF. The CDR3 DNA sequence: TGCGCCAGCAGCTTGGGTAGCGGGAGCACTCCCACCGGGGAGCTGTTTTTT.

The chain recombines TRBV28 with TRBJ1-3, with D possibly being TRBD1 (5 bases). Trimming shortened V by 1 base and J by 4 bases, and 8 bases separated the two germline ends. The CDR3 contains 14 residues. Germline V CDR1 and CDR2: MDHEN, SYDVKM. CDR3 nucleotides: TGTGCCAGCAGTTTATCAGGGCAAGGAAACACCATATATTTT. Residues: CASSLSGQGNTIYF.

The gene calls are TRBV5-4 and TRBJ1-2, with D possibly being TRBD1 (6 bases). The germline gives CDR1 SGHNT, CDR2 YYREEE (reference sequence). The CDR3 contains 14 residues. The germline V and J ends were trimmed by 4 bases and 6 bases, with 16 bases remaining between them. The chain's CDR3 is CASSPRGGGDGYTF. In DNA, the CDR3 is TGTGCCAGCAGCCCGAGGGGGGGCGGGGATGGCTACACCTTC.

The rearrangement links TRBV25-1 to TRBJ1-1; TRBD1 matches at 8 bases. CDR1 and CDR2 (germline): MGHDK, SYGVNS. The trim removed 4 bases at V and 9 bases at J, leaving 4 bases unmatched. This CDR3 region has 12 residues. In nucleotides, the CDR3 is TGTGCCAGCAGTGCAGGGGGCTTTAAAGCTTTCTTT. Translated, it gives CASSAGGFKAFF.